Below, 29 T cell receptor beta chains from the same sample are listed, as sequenced in a study of shared clonotypes between healthy human individuals. Only CD45RO-negative cells positively selected for CCR7 counted as naive CD8 cells, so terminally differentiated effector memory CD45RA+ cells were excluded. The table came from immunoSEQ multiplex PCR; TCRdb's copy has only in-frame clones and leaves some out. Among under 850,000 clones listed, roughly 92% were seen once. The sample consisted of naive CD8+ T cells sorted from blood. Receptor source: a man between 25 and 39 years old in good health.

V gene TRBV6-1 combines with J gene TRBJ2-1, with TRBD2 identical over 10 bases. J lost 10 bases, V lost 1 base, and 7 bases had no gene match. The CDR3 loop spans 15 amino acids. Germline-derived CDR1 and CDR2 are MNHNS and SASEGT. The CDR3 nucleotides read TGTGCCAGCAGTGAAGAAGCGGGAGGGCCGCAGGAGCAGTTCTTC. Amino acid sequence: CASSEEAGGPQEQFF.

The sample holds a few counts of this clone. The V and J genes are TRBV2 and TRBJ1-5, with D unresolved. CDR1 and CDR2 from the germline V gene are SNHLY and FYNNEI. CDR3 length equals 14 residues. The ends were cut back, 7 bases at V and 2 bases at J, with 12 bases in the middle. The CDR3 DNA sequence: TGTGCCAGCACCCTAAGTCAGGGCAATCAGCCCCAGCATTTT. Protein: CASTLSQGNQPQHF.

The chain recombines TRBV10-3 with TRBJ2-5, with 8 positions matching TRBD2. In germline, CDR1 is ENHRY, CDR2 SYGVKD. The CDR3 has 13 residues. With 2 bases clipped from V and 5 bases from J, the junction kept 1 base outside the gene matches. The CDR3 region is CAISEGGGETQYF. The CDR3 nucleotides read TGTGCCATCAGTGAGGGCGGGGGGGAGACCCAGTACTTC.

V usage is TRBV7-9 and J usage is TRBJ2-2, with TRBD1 matching over 7 bases. Looked up from germline, CDR1 is SEHNR and CDR2 is FQNEAQ (reference sequence). The junction had 12 bases not matched to a gene; V was cut back by 3 bases and J by 5 bases. This CDR3 is built from 17 residues. This chain's CDR3 is CASSFNPGDSKTGELFF. In nucleotides, the CDR3 is TGTGCCAGCAGCTTTAACCCCGGGGACAGTAAGACCGGGGAGCTGTTTTTT. The full variable domain, its missing parts supplied by reference TRBV7-9 and TRBJ2-2, is DTGVSQNPRHKITKRGQNVTFRCDPISEHNRLYWYRQTLGQGPEFLTYFQNEAQLEKSRLLSDRFSAERPKGSFSTLEIQRTEQGDSAMYLCASSFNPGDSKTGELFFGEGSRLTVL.

This rearrangement joins TRBV7-9 to TRBJ2-7; D tentatively fits TRBD1 or TRBD2 (6 bases each). Germline lookup yields CDR1 SEHNR and CDR2 FQNEAQ (reference sequence). The germline V and J ends were trimmed by 1 base and 5 bases, with 18 bases remaining between them. CDR3 length equals 16 residues. CDR3 sequence reads: CASSLVGAGRSDEQYF. The CDR3 DNA follows: TGTGCCAGCAGCTTAGTGGGGGCAGGGAGGAGCGACGAGCAGTACTTC.

The rearrangement joins TRBV7-6 to TRBJ1-4; TRBD1 aligns across 7 bases. V shed 5 bases, J shed 2 bases, and the junction held 2 bases outside the gene matches. The germline CDR1 and CDR2 sequences are SGHVS and FNYEAQ. The length of the CDR3 is 14 residues. In DNA, the CDR3 is TGTGCCAGCAGCCTGACAGGGACTAATGAAAAACTGTTTTTT. Translating it yields CASSLTGTNEKLFF.

The chain employs TRBV5-8 and TRBJ2-1; 8 bases map to TRBD2. Germline CDR1 and CDR2: SGHTS and YDEGEE. With 4 bases clipped from V and 5 bases from J, the junction kept 8 bases outside the gene matches. This CDR3 is 15 amino acids long. Here the CDR3 reads CASSQGTRGDNEQFF. The CDR3 DNA follows: TGTGCCAGCAGCCAAGGGACTAGAGGCGACAATGAGCAGTTCTTC.

The J gene is TRBJ2-4, the V gene TRBV6-1; D is undetermined. The CDR3 is 18 amino acids. Germline V gives CDR1 MNHNS, CDR2 SASEGT. Trimming removed 4 bases at V and 0 bases at J, with 19 bases between. CDR3 nucleotides: TGTGCCAGCAGTGGGGATGTGCGGCCCTGGGTAGCCAAAAACATTCAGTACTTC. Its translation: CASSGDVRPWVAKNIQYF.

Details on this clone: A much larger clone differs from this one at a single base, so this may be a read error. The chain joins TRBV2 to TRBJ2-7, with 7 bases identical to TRBD2. The CDR3 contains 12 residues. The germline V gene has CDR1 SNHLY and CDR2 FYNNEI. J lost 0 bases, V lost 8 bases, and 1 base had no gene match. The CDR3 bases are TGTGCCAGCGGGGGGGGCTCCTACGAGCAGTACTTC. Translated, it gives CASGGGSYEQYF. The full variable domain, in which reference TRBV2 and TRBJ2-7 provide the parts outside the CDR3, is EPEVTQTPSHQVTQMGQEVILRCVPISNHLYFYWYRQILGQKVEFLVSFYNNEISEKSEIFDDQFSVERPDGSNFTLKIRSTKLEDSAMYFCASGGGSYEQYFGPGTRLTVT.

The V and J genes are TRBV5-6 and TRBJ1-1; D is possibly TRBD1 (6 bases). With 6 bases removed from V and 3 bases from J, the gap between germline ends came to 24 bases. The CDR3 is 17 residues long. Germline CDR1 is SGHDT and CDR2 is YYEEEE. CDR3 protein: CASISKGVRSRDTEAFF. In DNA form, the CDR3 reads TGTGCCAGCATCTCCAAGGGGGTTAGGTCTAGGGACACTGAAGCTTTCTTT.

The gene calls are TRBV7-9 and TRBJ2-1, with 7 bases matching TRBD2. Germline V CDR1 and CDR2: SEHNR, FQNEAQ (reference sequence). There are 16 residues in the CDR3. Trimming cost V 2 bases and J 5 bases; bases outside gene matches: 9. The CDR3 here is CASSLPGSGYHNEQFF. As DNA, the CDR3 is TGTGCCAGCAGCTTACCGGGTAGCGGGTACCACAATGAGCAGTTCTTC.

The V and J genes are TRBV7-6 and TRBJ1-3, with a tentative D call TRBD1 (6 bases). Trimming cost V 2 bases and J 3 bases, with 14 bases left between them. The CDR3 has 16 amino acids. Germline V gene data show CDR1 as SGHVS and CDR2 as FNYEAQ. The DNA for the CDR3 is TGTGCCAGCAGCTTAACACTGGAAGGGGGTGGAAACACCATATATTTT. It codes for CASSLTLEGGGNTIYF.

V usage is TRBV7-9 and J usage is TRBJ1-1; D ambiguous. Germline V gene data show CDR1 as SEHNR and CDR2 as FQNEAQ (reference sequence). This CDR3 comprises 17 residues. Trimming left V 6 bases short and J 1 base short, with 21 bases between. The CDR3 DNA follows: TGTGCCAGCAGACCAGAACTATCACAAAAGAGGAACACTGAAGCTTTCTTT. As protein: CASRPELSQKRNTEAFF. The variable domain in full, with the rest retrieved from reference TRBV7-9 and TRBJ1-1, is DTGVSQNPRHKITKRGQNVTFRCDPISEHNRLYWYRQTLGQGPEFLTYFQNEAQLEKSRLLSDRFSAERPKGSFSTLEIQRTEQGDSAMYLCASRPELSQKRNTEAFFGQGTRLTVV.

The rearrangement joins TRBV10-1 to TRBJ2-1; D is unclear. Trimming left V 3 bases short and J 8 bases short, with 14 bases between. Germline assignment: CDR1 WNHNN and CDR2 SYGVQD (reference sequence). This CDR3 contains 14 residues. The CDR3 DNA reads TGCGCCAGCAGTGACAACCAGCCGTGGGATGAGCAGTTCTTC. Translating gives CASSDNQPWDEQFF.

This clone showed up just once. Other DNA sequences within the sample encode an identical CDR3. This chain links TRBV27 with TRBJ2-7, with D hard to call. Trimming removed 3 bases from V and 0 bases from J, with 6 bases in between. The CDR3 totals 13 residues. Per germline, CDR1 MNHEY and CDR2 SMNVEV (reference sequence). For the CDR3, the DNA is TGTGCCAGCAGTTTTGCCAGCTCCTACGAGCAGTACTTC. Protein sequence: CASSFASSYEQYF.

V is TRBV11-2 and J is TRBJ2-7, with D possibly being TRBD1 (6 bases). V lost 1 base to trimming and J lost 2 bases, with 18 bases between them. The CDR3 sequence is 17 residues long. CDR1 and CDR2 from the germline V gene are SGHAT and FQNNGV. The CDR3 region has the DNA TGTGCCAGCAGCTTAGTAACCGGGACACTCGCCCCCTACGAGCAGTACTTC. This encodes CASSLVTGTLAPYEQYF. Drawing the rest from reference TRBV11-2 and TRBJ2-7, the complete variable domain is EAGVAQSPRYKIIEKRQSVAFWCNPISGHATLYWYQQILGQGPKLLIQFQNNGVVDDSQLPKDRFSAERLKGVDSTLKIQPAKLEDSAVYLCASSLVTGTLAPYEQYFGPGTRLTVT.

The J gene is TRBJ2-7, the V gene TRBV11-2; D gene uncertain. The CDR3 runs to 12 residues. The V and J ends lost 1 base and 7 bases respectively, with 8 bases between them. Germline V lookup: CDR1 SGHAT, CDR2 FQNNGV. As DNA, the CDR3 is TGTGCCAGCAGCTTAGCGGGCTTGGAGCAGTACTTC. The encoded protein is CASSLAGLEQYF.

With regard to this clone: Other DNA sequences of this sample code for an identical CDR3. The chain combines TRBV6-5 with TRBJ2-7; D not certain. The germline V gene has CDR1 MNHEY and CDR2 SVGAGI. V was clipped by 2 bases and J by 1 base, with 6 bases between them. CDR3 size: 13 residues. In nucleotides, the CDR3 is TGTGCCAGCAGTTACCCCGGATCCTACGAGCAGTACTTC. Translation: CASSYPGSYEQYF.

V and J are TRBV11-2 and TRBJ2-2, with 8 bases fitting TRBD2. Per the germline V gene, CDR1 is SGHAT and CDR2 is FQNNGV. The CDR3 extends over 16 amino acids. J gave up 4 bases and V 0 bases, and 4 bases lay outside the gene matches. CDR3 nucleotides: TGTGCCAGCAGCTTAGAACCCAGCGGGAGCACCGGGGAGCTGTTTTTT. It translates to CASSLEPSGSTGELFF.

This sequence joins TRBV12-2 and TRBJ2-3; no check of the table's D call, TRBD1, against the DNA was made. TRBV12-2 corresponds to a pseudogene. This CDR3 has 22 amino acids. CDR3 region: CASPFWSRDPIKPGQATDTQYF. In DNA, the CDR3 is TGTGCAAGTCCTTTTTGGTCCCGGGATCCAATTAAGCCGGGACAGGCTACAGATACGCAGTATTTT.

This rearrangement joins TRBV6-6 to TRBJ2-1, with 12 bases fitting TRBD2. Germline lookup yields CDR1 MNHNY and CDR2 SVGAGI (reference sequence). CDR3 length: 14 residues. Losses at the gene ends were 4 bases for V and 8 bases for J; bases not matched to a gene: 3. The CDR3 sequence: CASSLTSGSHEQFF. The DNA of the CDR3 is TGTGCCAGCAGTTTGACTAGCGGGAGCCATGAGCAGTTCTTC.

This chain uses TRBV28 with TRBJ2-7, with 7 positions matching TRBD1. The CDR3 contains 14 residues. The germline V gene has CDR1 MDHEN and CDR2 SYDVKM. Trimming removed 5 bases from V and 0 bases from J; junction bases left unmatched: 4. CDR3 nucleotides: TGTGCCAGCAGTACGGGGACAGCCTCCTACGAGCAGTACTTC. It codes for CASSTGTASYEQYF.

The chain is built from TRBV6-5 and TRBJ2-7, with a tentative D call TRBD1 (6 bases). Germline lookup yields CDR1 MNHEY and CDR2 SVGAGI. This CDR3 has 15 residues. V was pared by 1 base and J by 0 bases, with 10 bases between. Here the CDR3 reads CASSYLGASSYEQYF. CDR3 in DNA: TGTGCCAGCAGTTACTTGGGGGCTAGCTCCTACGAGCAGTACTTC.

The rearrangement joins TRBV10-3 to TRBJ2-1; a weak D match, TRBD2 (6 bases). This CDR3 region has 16 residues. Germline V lookup: CDR1 ENHRY, CDR2 SYGVKD. V was shortened by 0 bases and J by 4 bases, with 13 bases between the two germline ends. As DNA, the CDR3 is TGTGCCATCAGTGAGTCGACACTAGCCGGGTACAATGAGCAGTTCTTC. Encoded protein: CAISESTLAGYNEQFF.

The CDR3: CASSPEYGPYEQYF. CDR3 DNA: TGTGCCAGCAGCCCTGAATACGGGCCCTACGAGCAGTACTTC. V and J are TRBV7-2 and TRBJ2-7, with no clear D. The CDR3 covers 14 residues. The germline CDR1 and CDR2 sequences are SGHTA and FQGNSA. V was cut by 5 bases and J by 2 bases, with 13 bases left in between.

The rearrangement joins TRBV10-3 to TRBJ2-7; possibly TRBD2 for D (5 bases). The V end lost 0 bases, the J end lost 7 bases, and 7 bases lay between the germline ends. The germline V gene has CDR1 ENHRY and CDR2 SYGVKD. The CDR3 spans 12 residues. The CDR3: CAISESDLEQYF. CDR3 sequence (DNA): TGTGCCATCAGTGAGTCGGACTTGGAGCAGTACTTC.

This chain links TRBV28 with TRBJ2-7; maybe TRBD1 (6 bases). The CDR3 totals 13 residues. V lost 10 bases, J lost 3 bases, and 16 bases lay in between. CDR1 MDHEN and CDR2 SYDVKM come from the germline V gene. CDR3 protein: CATGTRDNYEQYF. CDR3 bases: TGTGCCACCGGAACCCGGGACAACTACGAGCAGTACTTC.

The sample holds one count of this clone. The chain links TRBV7-9 to TRBJ2-2, with 7 bases aligning to TRBD1. The CDR3 runs to 16 residues. The V gene end was trimmed by 4 bases and the J gene end by 2 bases; junction bases not matched to a gene: 7. Germline loops: CDR1 SEHNR, CDR2 FQNEAQ (reference sequence). The CDR3 nucleotides read TGTGCCAGCAGCTCCCGGGACAGTTATAACACCGGGGAGCTGTTTTTT. It specifies CASSSRDSYNTGELFF.

CDR3 loop: CSVGEWTETNEQFF. The CDR3, as DNA: TGCAGCGTTGGCGAATGGACTGAGACTAATGAGCAGTTCTTC. The V call is TRBV29-1, the J call TRBJ2-1, with D tentatively TRBD2 (5 bases). The CDR3 runs 14 residues. Trimming cost V 4 bases and J 7 bases, with 17 bases left between them. The germline CDR1 and CDR2 sequences are SQVTM and ANQGSEA.